This T cell receptor (beta chain) was found in a study of blood T cell repertoires in COVID-19. Only in-frame clones appear in the TCRdb table, and some are missing; sequencing was by immunoSEQ multiplex PCR. The data hold a few hundred thousand clones, with 80% to 85% observed a single time. This TCR came from a woman between 40 and 50 years old who had recovered from COVID-19. Sequences were obtained from peripheral blood.

CDR3 in DNA: TGTGCCAGCAGCTTGCGGGGGAAAGAGACCCAGTACTTC. It yields the protein CASSLRGKETQYF. V is TRBV5-5 and J is TRBJ2-5; perhaps TRBD2 as D (6 bases). Germline V gene sequence: CDR1 SGHKS, CDR2 YYEKEE (reference sequence). Trimming took off 1 base at V and 3 bases at J, with 7 bases between the two ends. CDR3 length: 13 amino acids.